These 12 T cell receptor beta chains were sequenced from one sample in a study of beta chain features in type 1 diabetes (dated by TCRdb to 2016 to 2019). Study-level results and caveats: A moderate but significant shortening of TCRB CDR3 length was observed in type 1 diabetes patients in all four CD4+ subsets.

Antigens of these TCRs are unknown. Receptors were amplified or captured by the immunoSEQ multiplex PCR assay. The entire isolated RNA was reverse transcribed using the High Capacity cDNA Reverse Transcription Kit, and thus expressed TCRB transcripts were sequenced. The clones in this table, taken by TCRdb from immuneACCESS, are in-frame only. Not every clone is retained; where verified, under half of the shortfall comes from an unresolved V gene, and the cause of the rest is unknown. Present in this sample are hundreds of thousands of clones, under 15% of which were seen just once. Jointly, the top ten make up approximately 0.022% of the sample. The sequenced sample consisted of naive CD4+ T cells from blood. The sample's cell subset or site label is to be understood as: true naive CD4+ T cells. The receptors originated from a man between 18 and 35 years old with type 1 diabetes.

This clone was seen more than once but under ten times. The chain recombines TRBV2 with TRBJ1-5; D is unclear. V shed 6 bases and J shed 3 bases, with 9 bases lying between them. Germline V lookup: CDR1 SNHLY, CDR2 FYNNEI. The CDR3 length is 13 residues. The CDR3 region has the DNA TGTGCCAGCAGCCCACGGATCAATCAGCCCCAGCATTTT. Encoded protein: CASSPRINQPQHF.

In this sample, this clone turned up a few times. This chain connects TRBV4-2 to TRBJ2-2, with 11 positions matching TRBD1. V lost 4 bases, J lost 5 bases, and 15 bases stayed unmatched. This CDR3 comprises 19 residues. Germline values: CDR1 LGHNA, CDR2 YNFKEQ. CDR3 protein: CASSPILSRTGGRTGELFF. The DNA for the CDR3 is TGTGCCAGCAGCCCGATTTTGTCTAGGACAGGGGGCCGAACCGGGGAGCTGTTTTTT.

The sample holds a few counts of this clone. This sequence joins TRBV5-1 and TRBJ2-3, with a possible D match to TRBD1 (5 bases). Trimming removed 4 bases from V and 3 bases from J, with 9 bases in between. Germline values: CDR1 SGHRS, CDR2 YFSETQ. The CDR3 has 13 amino acids. The CDR3 region is CASSEQGTDTQYF. The CDR3 DNA follows: TGCGCCAGCAGCGAGCAGGGTACAGATACGCAGTATTTT.

There are a few counts of this clone. This chain links TRBV9 with TRBJ2-1; unclear D gene. CDR3 length equals 15 residues. Trimming left V 0 bases short and J 4 bases short, with 11 bases between. Looked up from germline, CDR1 is SGDLS and CDR2 is YYNGEE. The CDR3 here is CASSVDELPYNEQFF. As DNA, the CDR3 is TGTGCCAGCAGCGTAGATGAGTTACCTTACAATGAGCAGTTCTTC.

V and J are TRBV10-2 and TRBJ1-5; no reliable D call. The CDR3 is 15 amino acids. Trimming removed 1 base at V and 3 bases at J, with 10 bases between. From germline, CDR1 is WSHSY and CDR2 SAAADI. The CDR3 protein is CASSEFGRDNQPQHF. The CDR3 DNA reads TGCGCCAGCAGTGAGTTTGGGAGAGACAATCAGCCCCAGCATTTT.

As concerns this clone: Within the sample, other DNA sequences also encode this same CDR3. The chain carries TRBV7-9 and TRBJ1-6; TRBD1 aligns across 8 bases. V lost 5 bases, J lost 7 bases, and 1 base stayed unmatched. This CDR3 contains 13 residues. Germline V gives CDR1 SEHNR, CDR2 FQNEAQ (reference sequence). In DNA, the CDR3 is TGTGCCAGCAGCACAGGGGGGAATTCACCCCTCCACTTT. Protein: CASSTGGNSPLHF.

This sequence joins TRBV19 and TRBJ1-1; the D gene is possibly TRBD1 (5 bases). This CDR3 spans 14 amino acids. The germline V and J ends were trimmed by 7 bases and 4 bases, with 16 bases remaining between them. CDR1 and CDR2 from the germline V gene are LNHDA and SQIVND (reference sequence). The CDR3 bases are TGTGCCAGTACAAAGCAGGGTGCTGTCACTGAAGCTTTCTTT. This encodes CASTKQGAVTEAFF. Together with reference TRBV19 and TRBJ1-1, the CDR3 gives the full variable domain: DGGITQSPKYLFRKEGQNVTLSCEQNLNHDAMYWYRQDPGQGLRLIYYSQIVNDFQKGDIAEGYSVSREKKESFPLTVTSAQKNPTAFYLCASTKQGAVTEAFFGQGTRLTVV.

This clone appeared a few times. The gene calls are TRBV10-3 and TRBJ1-2, with 7 positions matching TRBD1. The junction had 8 bases not matched to a gene; V was cut back by 10 bases and J by 6 bases. The CDR3 is 12 amino acids. The germline gives CDR1 ENHRY, CDR2 SYGVKD. In DNA, the CDR3 is TGTGCCAACCTCGACAGGGAGGATGGCTACACCTTC. Encoded protein: CANLDREDGYTF.

The table lists this clone with a few counts. The chain carries TRBV5-1 and TRBJ2-1, with a weak D call TRBD1 (6 bases). The CDR3 is 16 residues long. The germline V gene has CDR1 SGHRS and CDR2 YFSETQ. V was pared by 0 bases and J by 6 bases, with 16 bases between. The CDR3 is CASSLVRGRGANEQFF. The CDR3 DNA is TGCGCCAGCAGCTTGGTACGTGGCAGGGGAGCCAATGAGCAGTTCTTC. The full variable domain, with the rest looked up from reference TRBV5-1 and TRBJ2-1, is KAGVTQTPRYLIKTRGQQVTLSCSPISGHRSVSWYQQTPGQGLQFLFEYFSETQRNKGNFPGRFSGRQFSNSRSEMNVSTLELGDSALYLCASSLVRGRGANEQFFGPGTRLTVL.

The chain links TRBV7-2 to TRBJ1-5, with TRBD1 identical over 9 bases. The CDR3 totals 14 residues. Germline V gives CDR1 SGHTA, CDR2 FQGNSA. The J segment lost 7 bases and the V segment lost 2 bases, leaving 3 bases of the junction unmatched. CDR3 sequence: CASSLKTGGQPQHF. The CDR3 region has the DNA TGTGCCAGCAGCTTAAAGACAGGGGGGCAGCCCCAGCATTTT.

The V call is TRBV10-3, the J call TRBJ2-2; D not certain. With 0 bases removed from V and 4 bases from J, the gap between germline ends came to 9 bases. Germline CDR1 ENHRY, CDR2 SYGVKD. This CDR3 has 15 amino acids. The CDR3 spells CAISESGSGTGELFF. CDR3 nucleotide sequence: TGTGCCATCAGTGAGTCTGGTTCGGGCACCGGGGAGCTGTTTTTT.

The chain has TRBV6-1 and TRBJ1-4, with D uncertain. The CDR3 sequence is 20 residues long. Trimming cost V 4 bases and J 7 bases, with 31 bases left between them. Germline assignment: CDR1 MNHNS and CDR2 SASEGT. CDR3 nucleotide sequence: TGTGCCAGCAGTGGCACGTCGTTTGCCCGCCGAAAGGGTGGTAGTGAAAAACTGTTTTTT. Its protein is CASSGTSFARRKGGSEKLFF.